This T cell receptor beta chain was sequenced in a study of cytomegalovirus exposure and HLA in healthy donors. General study findings and limits: Analysis was carried out at a later point, and it linked a missense DCLRE1C variant to TCR beta V- and J-gene trimming.

Remarks on this clone: Its antigen remains unidentified.

The germline CDR1 and CDR2 sequences are SQVTM and ANQGSEA. The CDR3 has 14 residues. Trimming at V came to 5 bases and at J to 0 bases, leaving 2 bases not matched to a gene. The study ran its PCR with 60 Vbeta and 13 Jbeta primers. The method was immunoSEQ multiplex PCR; TCRdb's version includes in-frame clones alone and lacks a portion of them. With 45,000 to 60,000 clones in the sample, the ten largest clones hold 2% to 2.5%. The rearrangement links TRBV29-1 to TRBJ2-1; 9 bases map to TRBD1. This receptor was obtained from a female donor in good health and CMV-seronegative. Input material: PBMCs. The DNA for the CDR3 is TGCAGCGTTCTGGGACAGGGCTCCTACAATGAGCAGTTCTTC. Protein: CSVLGQGSYNEQFF.